Shown below are 8 T cell receptor beta chains from a single sample sequenced in a study of glioma-infiltrating T cells after dendritic cell vaccination. Some clones are missing from TCRdb's copy, which holds only in-frame ones; the method was immunoSEQ multiplex PCR. The sample lists 100,000 or so clones, 90% occurring once. Time point in this sample: after dendritic cell vaccination, including at tumor progression/relapse. The sample here was blood, taken after dendritic cell vaccination. The receptors shown here come from a human donor with glioblastoma.

A few counts support this clone. The V gene is TRBV7-6, the J gene TRBJ2-4; 11 nucleotides agree with TRBD2. The germline CDR1 and CDR2 sequences are SGHVS and FNYEAQ. V was clipped by 1 base and J by 5 bases; unmatched bases: 4. The CDR3 is 16 amino acids. This CDR3 is CASSLGGTSGQNIQYF. In nucleotides, the CDR3 is TGTGCCAGCAGCTTAGGCGGGACTAGCGGACAAAACATTCAGTACTTC. The whole variable domain, remainder taken from reference TRBV7-6 and TRBJ2-4, is GAGVSQSPRYKVTKRGQDVALRCDPISGHVSLYWYRQALGQGPEFLTYFNYEAQQDKSGLPNDRFSAERPEGSISTLTIQRTEQRDSAMYRCASSLGGTSGQNIQYFGAGTRLSVL.

This chain joins TRBV15 and TRBJ2-7, with 9 bases fitting TRBD1. Per the germline V gene, CDR1 is LNHNV and CDR2 is YYDKDF (reference sequence). V trimming: 0 bases; J trimming: 4 bases; junction bases outside the gene matches: 4. The CDR3 spans 15 residues. The CDR3 coding sequence is TGTGCCACCAGCAGAGATCCCGGACAGGGGTACGAGCAGTACTTC. Protein product: CATSRDPGQGYEQYF. Complete variable domain (other parts from reference TRBV15 and TRBJ2-7): DAMVIQNPRYQVTQFGKPVTLSCSQTLNHNVMYWYQQKSSQAPKLLFHYYDKDFNNEADTPDNFQSRRPNTSFCFLDIRSPGLGDTAMYLCATSRDPGQGYEQYFGPGTRLTVT.

The V and J genes are TRBV5-1 and TRBJ2-7, with a tentative D call TRBD2 (5 bases). Germline CDR1 reads SGHRS; CDR2 reads YFSETQ. This CDR3 region has 14 residues. V lost 4 bases to trimming and J lost 1 base, with 12 bases between them. CDR3 DNA: TGCGCCAGCAGCCCGGGCGGGCTTTCCTACGAGCAGTACTTC. Translating it yields CASSPGGLSYEQYF.

The chain carries TRBV5-6 and TRBJ1-3; a possible D gene is TRBD1 (6 bases). CDR1 SGHDT and CDR2 YYEEEE come from the germline V gene. The CDR3 length is 14 residues. Trimming stripped 6 bases from V and 2 bases from J, with 12 bases between. The CDR3 sequence is CASTRDITGNTIYF. The DNA for the CDR3 is TGTGCCAGCACCCGGGACATTACTGGAAACACCATATATTTT.

The chain links TRBV2 to TRBJ1-2; the D is unclear. Germline CDR1 SNHLY, CDR2 FYNNEI. The CDR3 is 13 amino acids. Trimming pared 5 bases from V and 4 bases from J, leaving 11 bases between. The CDR3: CASSSFGSYGYTF. DNA for the CDR3: TGTGCCAGCAGTTCATTCGGTTCCTATGGCTACACCTTC.

This rearrangement joins TRBV28 to TRBJ1-3; D might be TRBD1 (5 bases). Trimming took 6 bases from V and 4 from J, leaving 16 bases between them. This CDR3 spans 15 amino acids. CDR1 is MDHEN, CDR2 SYDVKM, per germline. CDR3 nucleotide sequence: TGTGCCAGCAGAACATCGCATCAGGGAGGAAACACCATATATTTT. Encoded protein: CASRTSHQGGNTIYF.

V usage is TRBV7-9 and J usage is TRBJ2-3; D is undetermined. V was cut by 5 bases and J by 1 base, with 10 bases left in between. Germline lookup yields CDR1 SEHNR and CDR2 FQNEAQ (reference sequence). This CDR3 is 14 amino acids long. CDR3 sequence (DNA): TGTGCCAGCAGCCTACACGGAGGCACAGATACGCAGTATTTT. Encoded protein: CASSLHGGTDTQYF.

The chain links TRBV18 to TRBJ1-4, with D perhaps matching TRBD1 (5 bases). There are 14 residues in the CDR3. V was trimmed by 6 bases and J by 1 base, leaving 9 bases between them. Germline-derived CDR1 and CDR2 are KGHSH and LQKENI. CDR3 sequence: CASSQGRTNEKLFF. DNA of the CDR3: TGTGCCAGCTCCCAGGGAAGAACTAATGAAAAACTGTTTTTT.